This is a list of T cell receptor beta chains from one sample in a study of blood T cell repertoires in COVID-19. The repertoire was sequenced with immunoSEQ multiplex PCR; TCRdb's copy has only in-frame clones and lacks some. Altogether about 230,000 clones are present, about 91% being singletons, with the ten largest covering over 2%. The sequencing input was PBMCs or T cells enriched from blood (not recorded which). These receptors all come from a woman between 40 and 50 years old with acute COVID-19. Both conserved end residues are part of each CDR3. Each record gives: D gene, clone size, J gene, V gene, CDR3 DNA, CDR3 protein. The D gene is left open where the match is weak. Rows give clone size only sometimes, using once, few, many, or a class for an expanded clone.

>NA|NA|TRBJ1-5|TRBV7-8
TGTGCCAGCAGCTTAGCGTCGTCCGGGTCGTGGGTTCAGCCCCAGCATTTT
CASSLASSGSWVQPQHF
>NA|NA|TRBJ1-1|TRBV5-1
TGCGCCAGCAGCTACGGTTTCTTAGCTCTAATGAACACTGAAGCTTTCTTT
CASSYGFLALMNTEAFF
>NA|once|TRBJ2-3|TRBV29-1
TGCAGCGTTGGGGCTGAAGTAACAGATACGCAGTATTTT
CSVGAEVTDTQYF
>NA|NA|TRBJ1-1|TRBV11-3
TGTGCCAGCAGCTTAGGGGGGCTGAGGCGGCTGAACACTGAAGCTTTCTTT
CASSLGGLRRLNTEAFF
>TRBD1|NA|TRBJ2-2|TRBV5-1
TGCGCCAGCAGCTTGGAGAGGGGGCCTGCCGGGGAGCTGTTTTTT
CASSLERGPAGELFF
>TRBD1|NA|TRBJ1-2|TRBV11-2
TGTGCCAGCAGCTTTACAGGGGGGGGTCAGGGCTACACCTTC
CASSFTGGGQGYTF
>TRBD1|NA|TRBJ1-5|TRBV5-6
TGTGCCAGCAGCTTGCGGGACAGAGCCTTTAGCAATCAGCCCCAGCATTTT
CASSLRDRAFSNQPQHF
>NA|NA|TRBJ1-1|TRBV2
TGTGCCAGCAGTGTAGGGGGGAACACTGAAGCTTTCTTT
CASSVGGNTEAFF
>NA|few|TRBJ1-5|TRBV5-1
TGCGCCAGCAGCTCCTCGGTGGATCAGCCCCAGCATTTT
CASSSSVDQPQHF
>TRBD1|few|TRBJ1-5|TRBV13
TGTGCCAGCAGCCACAGACAGGGGGGAAGCAATCAGCCCCAGCATTTT
CASSHRQGGSNQPQHF
>NA|NA|TRBJ2-5|TRBV7-2
TGTGCCAGCAGCTACAACAGTGAGACCCAGTACTTC
CASSYNSETQYF
>NA|NA|TRBJ2-3|TRBV5-1
TGCGCCAGCAGCTTGGATGGGGGCCAGTATTTT
CASSLDGGQYF
>TRBD1|NA|TRBJ2-4|TRBV5-4
TGTGCCAGCAGCTTGGACAGGGGGTCAGGCGGTAACATTCAGTACTTC
CASSLDRGSGGNIQYF
>TRBD2|NA|TRBJ2-1|TRBV5-4
TGTGCCAGCGGGGCCGGGACTAGCGGCTACAATGAGCAGTTCTTC
CASGAGTSGYNEQFF
>TRBD1|NA|TRBJ1-3|TRBV2
TGTGCCAGCAGTCCACTACAGGGGGCCCCACTCGGCACCATATATTTT
CASSPLQGAPLGTIYF
>NA|few|TRBJ1-1|TRBV7-9
TGTGCCAGCAGGATAGGGACTGTAAACACTGAAGCTTTCTTT
CASRIGTVNTEAFF
>NA|NA|TRBJ2-6|TRBV3-1/TRBV3-2
TGTGCCAGCAGCCAAGAAGAGATCTCTGGGGCCAACGTCCTGACTTTC
CASSQEEISGANVLTF
>NA|once|TRBJ2-5|TRBV5-1
TGCGCCAGCAGCTTGGCGGCGGGAATAGAGACCCAGTACTTC
CASSLAAGIETQYF
>TRBD1|NA|TRBJ1-6|TRBV11-2
TGTGCCAGCACCACCGGGACAGGGGGCGCCTCGGATAATTCACCCCTCCACTTT
CASTTGTGGASDNSPLHF
>NA|NA|TRBJ1-2|TRBV7-2
TGTGCCAGCAGCTTAGGAGGACTCCGCCTTGGAGGCTACACCTTC
CASSLGGLRLGGYTF
>NA|NA|TRBJ2-4|TRBV2
TGTGCCAGCAGTGGAGTCGATGACATTCAGTACTTC
CASSGVDDIQYF
>TRBD1|NA|TRBJ1-5|TRBV5-4
TGTGCCAGCAGCTACACAGGGGGCCATAGCAATCAGCCCCAGCATTTT
CASSYTGGHSNQPQHF